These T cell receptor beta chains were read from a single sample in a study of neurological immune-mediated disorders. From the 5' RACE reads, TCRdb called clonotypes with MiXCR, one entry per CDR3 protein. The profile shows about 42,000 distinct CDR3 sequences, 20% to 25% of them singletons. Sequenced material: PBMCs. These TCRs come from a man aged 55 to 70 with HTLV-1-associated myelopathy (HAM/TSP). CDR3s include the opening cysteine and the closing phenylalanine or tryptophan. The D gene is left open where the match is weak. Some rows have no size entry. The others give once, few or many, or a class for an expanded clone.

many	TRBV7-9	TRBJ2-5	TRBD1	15	CASSPPGQGLETQYF	TGTGCCAGCAGCCCACCGGGACAGGGGCTCGAGACCCAGTACTTC
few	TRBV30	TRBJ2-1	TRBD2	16	CAWNSGGLSSYNEQFF	TGTGCCTGGAATAGCGGGGGCCTGAGCTCCTACAATGAGCAGTTCTTC
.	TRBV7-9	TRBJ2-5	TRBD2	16	CASSQRGGPSQETQYF	TGTGCCAGCAGCCAGCGGGGGGGACCAAGCCAAGAGACCCAGTACTTC
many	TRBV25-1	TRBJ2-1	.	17	CASSGGTGAGSWNEQFF	TGTGCCAGCAGTGGGGGCACTGGAGCGGGTTCATGGAATGAGCAGTTCTTC
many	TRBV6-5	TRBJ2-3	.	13	CASSSSGKDTQYF	TGTGCCAGCAGTTCCTCAGGGAAAGATACGCAGTATTTT
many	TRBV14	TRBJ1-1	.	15	CASSQGQRMNTEAFF	TGTGCCAGCAGCCAAGGACAGCGGATGAACACTGAAGCTTTCTTT
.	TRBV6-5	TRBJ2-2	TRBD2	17	CASSSWTSGRNTGELFF	TGTGCCAGCAGTTCTTGGACTAGCGGGCGTAACACCGGGGAGCTGTTTTTT
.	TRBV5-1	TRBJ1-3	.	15	CASNPRSDSGNTIYF	TGCGCCAGCAACCCGCGGTCGGACTCTGGAAACACCATATATTTT
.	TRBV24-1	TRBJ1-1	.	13	CATSDFTGTVDFF	TGTGCCACAAGTGATTTTACCGGGACGGTGGATTTCTTT
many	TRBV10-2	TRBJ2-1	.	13	CASRGRVGNEQFF	TGCGCCAGCAGGGGCCGCGTGGGCAATGAGCAGTTCTTC
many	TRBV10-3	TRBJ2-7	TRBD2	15	CAISEQAGAVYEQYF	TGTGCCATCAGTGAGCAGGCGGGAGCGGTCTACGAGCAGTACTTC
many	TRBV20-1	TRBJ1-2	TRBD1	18	CSAVGGQGTYGANYGYTF	TGCAGTGCCGTGGGGGGACAGGGTACTTACGGCGCTAACTATGGCTACACCTTC
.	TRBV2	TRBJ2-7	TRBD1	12	CASSGQEGEQYF	TGTGCCAGCAGCGGACAGGAAGGCGAGCAGTACTTC
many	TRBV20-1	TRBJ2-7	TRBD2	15	CSALGRGGNSYEQYF	TGCAGTGCTTTAGGGAGGGGCGGCAATTCCTACGAGCAGTACTTC
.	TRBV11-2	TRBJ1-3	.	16	CASSSPRGLSGNTIYF	TGTGCCAGCAGCTCCCCCCGGGGGCTCTCTGGAAACACCATATATTTT
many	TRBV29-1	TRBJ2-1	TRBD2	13	CSVDLADYNEQFF	TGCAGCGTTGACCTAGCGGATTACAATGAGCAGTTCTTC
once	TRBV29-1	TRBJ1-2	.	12	CSVAEAGYGYTF	TGCAGCGTGGCAGAGGCGGGCTATGGCTACACCTTC
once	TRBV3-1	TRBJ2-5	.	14	CASSPLTLEETQYF	TGTGCCAGCAGCCCCTTGACTTTGGAAGAGACCCAGTACTTC
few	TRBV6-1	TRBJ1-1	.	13	CASSEKENTEAFF	TGTGCCAGCAGTGAAAAGGAGAACACTGAAGCTTTCTTT
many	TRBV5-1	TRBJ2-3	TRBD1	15	CASSSGQGKGDTQYF	TGCGCCAGCAGCTCGGGACAGGGTAAGGGAGATACGCAGTATTTT
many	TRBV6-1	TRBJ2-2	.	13	CASSSGLVGELFF	TGTGCCAGCAGTTCGGGATTGGTCGGGGAGCTGTTTTTT
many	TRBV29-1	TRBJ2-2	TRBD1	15	CSVVDRGRGTGELFF	TGCAGCGTTGTTGACAGGGGGAGAGGCACCGGGGAGCTGTTTTTT
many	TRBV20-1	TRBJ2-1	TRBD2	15	CSARGTSGSYSEQFF	TGCAGTGCTAGAGGGACTAGCGGGAGCTACAGTGAGCAGTTCTTC
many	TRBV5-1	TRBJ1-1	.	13	CASRSTGNTEAFF	TGCGCCAGCAGATCGACAGGGAACACTGAAGCTTTCTTT
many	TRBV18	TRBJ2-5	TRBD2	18	CASSQSLAGSSGKETQYF	TGTGCCAGCTCACAGAGTCTAGCGGGATCCTCGGGCAAAGAGACCCAGTACTTC
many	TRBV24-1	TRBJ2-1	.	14	CATSDARVQVEQFF	TGTGCCACCAGTGATGCCCGCGTTCAGGTAGAGCAGTTCTTC
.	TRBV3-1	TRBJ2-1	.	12	CASSQWDREQFF	TGTGCCAGTAGCCAATGGGACCGTGAGCAGTTCTTC
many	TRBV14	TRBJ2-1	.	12	CASSPSYNEQFF	TGTGCCAGCAGCCCCTCCTACAATGAGCAGTTCTTC
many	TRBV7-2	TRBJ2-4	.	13	CASSLSRRNIQYF	TGTGCCAGCAGCTTATCCAGGAGGAACATTCAGTACTTC
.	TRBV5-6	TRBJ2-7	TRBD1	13	CASSLDRGAEQYF	TGTGCCAGCAGTCTGGACAGGGGCGCTGAGCAGTACTTC
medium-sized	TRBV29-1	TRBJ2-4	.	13	CSVEPSAKNIQYF	TGCAGCGTTGAACCCTCAGCCAAAAACATTCAGTACTTC
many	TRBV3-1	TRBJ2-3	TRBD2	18	CASSQTPIRGRPTDTQYF	TGTGCCAGCAGCCAAACCCCTATTCGCGGGAGACCGACAGATACGCAGTATTTT
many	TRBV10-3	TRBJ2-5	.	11	CASSVQETQYF	TGTGCCTCCTCGGTACAAGAGACCCAGTACTTC
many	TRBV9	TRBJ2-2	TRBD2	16	CASSVSGGPSGGELFF	TGTGCCAGCAGCGTCTCGGGAGGCCCAAGTGGCGGGGAGCTGTTTTTT
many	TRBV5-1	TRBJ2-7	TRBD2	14	CASRLAGGSGEQYF	TGCGCCAGCAGGCTAGCGGGAGGATCGGGTGAGCAGTACTTC
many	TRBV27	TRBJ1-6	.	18	CASSLEGQRSSYNSPLHF	TGTGCCAGCAGTCTGGAAGGACAGCGGAGCTCCTATAATTCACCCCTCCACTTT
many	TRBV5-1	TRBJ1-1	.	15	CASSLAPDRNTEAFF	TGCGCCAGCAGCTTGGCCCCAGACAGAAACACTGAAGCTTTCTTT
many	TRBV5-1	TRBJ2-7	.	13	CASGVAGSYEQYF	TGCGCCAGCGGGGTGGCAGGTTCCTACGAGCAGTACTTC
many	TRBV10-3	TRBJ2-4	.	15	CAIRESLLGKNIQYF	TGTGCCATCAGGGAGTCACTACTCGGTAAAAACATTCAGTACTTC
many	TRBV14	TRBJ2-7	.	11	CASSHGPKQYF	TGTGCCAGCAGCCACGGACCCAAGCAGTACTTC
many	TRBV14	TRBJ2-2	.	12	CASRRETGELFF	TGTGCCAGCAGACGCGAGACCGGGGAGCTGTTTTTT
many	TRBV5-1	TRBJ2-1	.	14	CASSLEPLPNEQFF	TGCGCCAGCAGCTTGGAGCCCCTCCCCAATGAGCAGTTCTTC
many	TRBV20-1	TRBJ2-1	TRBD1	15	CSARASGTGYNEQFF	TGCAGTGCTAGAGCTTCCGGGACAGGCTACAATGAGCAGTTCTTC
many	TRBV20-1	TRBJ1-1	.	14	CSASRGEMNTEAFF	TGCAGTGCTTCAAGGGGGGAGATGAACACTGAAGCTTTCTTT
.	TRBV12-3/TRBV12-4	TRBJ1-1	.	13	CASTPSGLAEAFF	TGTGCCAGCACCCCCTCGGGTTTGGCTGAAGCTTTCTTT
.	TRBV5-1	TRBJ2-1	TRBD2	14	CASREAYLSDEQFF	TGCGCCAGCCGGGAGGCGTACCTATCAGATGAGCAGTTCTTC
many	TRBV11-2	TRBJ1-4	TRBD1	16	CASSHITGGTNEKLFF	TGTGCCAGCAGTCATATCACAGGGGGAACTAATGAAAAACTGTTTTTT
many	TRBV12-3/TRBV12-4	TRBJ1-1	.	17	CASTTKRAGRGETEAFF	TGTGCCAGCACAACAAAACGGGCAGGGAGGGGTGAGACTGAAGCTTTCTTT
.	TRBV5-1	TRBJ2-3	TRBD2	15	CASSQLAGRTDTQYF	TGCGCCAGCAGCCAGCTAGCGGGACGCACAGATACGCAGTATTTT
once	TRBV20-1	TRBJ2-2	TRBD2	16	CSARDLAGVHTGELFF	TGCAGTGCTAGAGATCTTGCGGGAGTTCACACCGGGGAGCTGTTTTTT
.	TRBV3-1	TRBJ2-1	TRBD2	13	CSNSLTSTNEQFF	TGTTCCAACAGCTTGACTAGCACTAATGAGCAGTTCTTC
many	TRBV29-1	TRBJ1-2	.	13	CSVAVGSEGGYTF	TGCAGCGTTGCCGTCGGGAGCGAAGGAGGCTACACCTTC
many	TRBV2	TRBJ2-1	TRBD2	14	CASKGLAGADEQFF	TGTGCCAGCAAGGGACTAGCGGGAGCAGACGAGCAGTTCTTC
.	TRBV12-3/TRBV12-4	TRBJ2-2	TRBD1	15	CASSLPDRAAGELFF	TGTGCCAGCAGCCTTCCCGACAGGGCGGCCGGGGAGCTGTTTTTT
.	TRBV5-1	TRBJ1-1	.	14	CASSLAVTDTGAFF	TGCGCCAGCAGCTTGGCGGTGACAGACACTGGAGCTTTCTTT
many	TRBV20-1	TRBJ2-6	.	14	CSAEVETGANVLTF	TGCAGTGCCGAGGTTGAAACTGGGGCCAACGTCCTGACTTTC
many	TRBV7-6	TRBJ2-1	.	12	CASSKDYNEQFF	TGTGCCAGCAGCAAAGATTACAATGAGCAGTTCTTC
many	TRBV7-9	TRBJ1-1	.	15	CASSLSGGPNTEAFF	TGTGCCAGCAGCTTATCAGGCGGTCCGAACACTGAAGCTTTCTTT
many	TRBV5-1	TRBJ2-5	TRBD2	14	CASSSPGGQETQYF	TGCGCCAGCAGCTCCCCGGGGGGGCAAGAGACCCAGTACTTC